The 27 T cell receptor beta chains in this list originate from one sample, sequenced in a study of OX40 agonist ivuxolimab in advanced cancers. Repertoires were generated with immunoSEQ multiplex PCR, while TCRdb's copy carries only in-frame clones and drops some. The sample consists of 25,000 to 30,000 clones, about nine tenths of them appearing once. The sequencing used CD4+ or CD8+ T cells sorted from blood, collected in a trial of the OX40 agonist ivuxolimab. The receptors come from an adult with an advanced solid tumor such as melanoma, head and neck, liver or kidney cancer.

This chain links TRBV7-6 with TRBJ2-5, with 8 bases lining up with TRBD1. Germline V CDR1 and CDR2: SGHVS, FNYEAQ. V dropped 1 base and J dropped 5; count of bases not matched to a gene: 21. This CDR3 is built from 20 residues. The CDR3 DNA sequence: TGTGCCAGCAGCTTAGTATCTCGGACAGGGTCGTCGATAGGTTTGGAGACCCAGTACTTC. Protein sequence: CASSLVSRTGSSIGLETQYF.

The gene calls are TRBV27 and TRBJ1-6, with TRBD1 matching 8 bases. CDR1 is MNHEY, CDR2 SMNVEV, per germline (reference sequence). Trimming at V came to 6 bases and at J to 3 bases, leaving 4 bases not matched to a gene. The length of the CDR3 is 15 residues. The CDR3 bases are TGTGCCAGCAGGACAGGGGTTTACTATAATTCACCCCTCCACTTT. Its protein product is CASRTGVYYNSPLHF.

This clone was seen only once. The CDR3 DNA is TGTGCCAGCAGCTATACAGGGGGTCTCACCTACGAGCAGTACTTC. It encodes CASSYTGGLTYEQYF. J is TRBJ2-7 and V is TRBV5-8, with 8 bases fitting TRBD1. The CDR3 consists of 15 residues. CDR1 is SGHTS and CDR2 is YDEGEE in the germline V gene. J gave up 2 bases and V 3 bases, and 7 bases lay outside the gene matches.

The CDR3 DNA is TGTGCCAGCAGTTTATTTGACCGGAGCTCCTACGAGCAGTACTTC. Translating it yields CASSLFDRSSYEQYF. The chain employs TRBV28 and TRBJ2-7, with D unresolved. V dropped 1 base and J dropped 0 bases, with 10 bases sitting between them. The CDR3 runs 15 residues. Germline values: CDR1 MDHEN, CDR2 SYDVKM.

The chain employs TRBV10-2 and TRBJ2-5; maybe TRBD2 (6 bases). The V gene lost 1 base and the J gene lost 2 bases, with 14 bases spanning the gap. Germline V gene lookup returns CDR1 WSHSY and CDR2 SAAADI. The CDR3 loop spans 16 amino acids. The chain's CDR3 is CASSEFGGGWQETQYF. The CDR3 DNA follows: TGCGCCAGCAGTGAGTTTGGGGGAGGCTGGCAAGAGACCCAGTACTTC.

The gene calls are TRBV19 and TRBJ2-7, with D possibly matching TRBD2 (6 bases). The germline gives CDR1 LNHDA, CDR2 SQIVND (reference sequence). With 6 bases removed from V and 0 bases from J, the gap between germline ends came to 9 bases. The CDR3 sequence is 13 residues long. The CDR3 reads CASRATSSYEQYF. The CDR3 DNA reads as TGTGCCAGTAGGGCGACTAGCTCCTACGAGCAGTACTTC.

The rearrangement links TRBV27 to TRBJ2-7; no clear D. V was clipped by 1 base and J by 3 bases, with 13 bases between them. Looked up from germline, CDR1 is MNHEY and CDR2 is SMNVEV (reference sequence). The CDR3 has 15 amino acids. The DNA for the CDR3 is TGTGCCAGCAGTTTATTGGGCAGCGATAACTACGAGCAGTACTTC. Its protein is CASSLLGSDNYEQYF.

V usage is TRBV29-1 and J usage is TRBJ2-2, with D hard to call. The V end was cut by 0 bases, the J end by 3 bases, with 8 bases between. The germline V gene encodes CDR1 SQVTM and CDR2 ANQGSEA. The CDR3 runs to 14 residues. The CDR3 region is CSVEEGYDTGELFF. CDR3 coding DNA: TGCAGCGTTGAAGAAGGGTACGACACCGGGGAGCTGTTTTTT.

This clone counts as medium-sized. This sequence joins TRBV11-2 and TRBJ1-3; possibly TRBD1 for D (5 bases). Trimming cost V 1 base and J 4 bases, with 11 bases left between them. CDR1 SGHAT and CDR2 FQNNGV come from the germline V gene. The CDR3 has 15 amino acids. The CDR3, as DNA: TGTGCCAGCAGCTTAGTGGGGGAAGCCGGAAACACCATATATTTT. It encodes CASSLVGEAGNTIYF.

The chain couples TRBV7-8 to TRBJ2-5; D gene uncertain. The CDR3 contains 13 residues. V was pared by 5 bases and J by 7 bases, with 14 bases between. The germline V gene has CDR1 SGHVS and CDR2 FQNEAQ. The DNA of the CDR3 is TGTGCCAGCAGCACCAGACCCAACGGGACCCAGTACTTC. Its protein product is CASSTRPNGTQYF.

V is TRBV27 and J is TRBJ2-1, with 12 bases identical to TRBD2. This CDR3 region has 15 residues. Trimming removed 4 bases from V and 7 bases from J; junction bases left unmatched: 5. The V gene's germline CDR1 is MNHEY and CDR2 SMNVEV (reference sequence). The CDR3 here is CASSSGTSGLNEQFF. CDR3 DNA sequence: TGTGCCAGCAGTTCCGGGACTAGCGGGTTGAATGAGCAGTTCTTC.

The chain recombines TRBV30 with TRBJ1-1, with TRBD1 identical over 10 bases. Germline V gene data show CDR1 as GTSNPN and CDR2 as SVGIG (reference sequence). The CDR3 is 12 residues long. V shed 5 bases and J 4 bases; nucleotides not matched to a gene: 1. CDR3 sequence: CAWGQGGTEAFF. In DNA form, the CDR3 reads TGTGCCTGGGGACAGGGGGGCACTGAAGCTTTCTTT.

The CDR3 loop is CASSRGLAGVTTHYEQYF. CDR3 in DNA: TGTGCCAGCAGCAGAGGACTAGCGGGAGTGACCACCCACTACGAGCAGTACTTC. The chain links TRBV27 to TRBJ2-7, with 13 bases aligning to TRBD2. Germline V gives CDR1 MNHEY, CDR2 SMNVEV (reference sequence). V shed 6 bases, J shed 3 bases, and the junction held 14 bases outside the gene matches. The CDR3 length is 18 residues.

V usage is TRBV5-5 and J usage is TRBJ1-4; D not resolved. Trimming stripped 0 bases from V and 5 bases from J, with 8 bases between. The germline V gene has CDR1 SGHKS and CDR2 YYEKEE (reference sequence). This CDR3 has 14 residues. The CDR3 DNA reads as TGTGCCAGCAGCTTGGGTTTTGGGAATGAAAAACTGTTTTTT. This gives the protein CASSLGFGNEKLFF.

The genes are TRBV12-2 and TRBJ2-7; TRBD2, the table's D call, lacks a check against the DNA. TRBV12-2 is a listed pseudogene. The CDR3 loop spans 16 amino acids. CDR3 sequence: CASRLVLGREVYEQYF. CDR3 bases: TGTGCAAGTCGCTTAGTTCTAGGGCGGGAGGTCTACGAGCAGTACTTC.

The chain uses TRBV7-9 and TRBJ2-7; TRBD2 agrees at 15 bases. This CDR3 has 15 residues. Trimming at V came to 4 bases and at J to 5 bases, leaving 3 bases not matched to a gene. Looked up from germline, CDR1 is SEHNR and CDR2 is FQNEAQ (reference sequence). CDR3 residues: CASSYRTSGRDEQYF. The CDR3, as DNA: TGTGCCAGCAGCTATAGGACTAGCGGGAGGGACGAGCAGTACTTC. The complete variable domain, with remaining parts taken from reference TRBV7-9 and TRBJ2-7, reads DTGVSQNPRHKITKRGQNVTFRCDPISEHNRLYWYRQTLGQGPEFLTYFQNEAQLEKSRLLSDRFSAERPKGSFSTLEIQRTEQGDSAMYLCASSYRTSGRDEQYFGPGTRLTVT.

The genes are TRBV29-1 and TRBJ2-1, with TRBD2 matching 8 bases. Germline-derived CDR1 and CDR2 are SQVTM and ANQGSEA. The V and J ends lost 1 base and 5 bases, in that order; junction bases with no gene match: 10. The CDR3 has 16 residues. The CDR3 DNA sequence: TGCAGCGTTGAAGTGGAAGCGGGGGTTACTAACAATGAGCAGTTCTTC. It translates to CSVEVEAGVTNNEQFF.

The chain employs TRBV4-1 and TRBJ2-7; D call uncertain. Germline CDR1 is MGHRA and CDR2 is YSYEKL. V lost 1 base to trimming and J lost 2 bases, with 6 bases between them. The CDR3 is 13 residues long. The DNA of the CDR3 is TGCGCCAGCAGCCAAGGGGAAGCCTACGAGCAGTACTTC. Its protein product is CASSQGEAYEQYF.

The CDR3 DNA is TGTGCCAGCAGCGGGAGCCCGGGGGCCGGGGAGCTGTTTTTT. This codes for CASSGSPGAGELFF. This chain joins TRBV9 and TRBJ2-2; tentatively, D is TRBD2 (6 bases). CDR1 and CDR2 (germline): SGDLS, YYNGEE. The V end lost 3 bases, the J end lost 6 bases, and 12 bases lay between the germline ends. The CDR3 is 14 amino acids.

This chain uses TRBV19 with TRBJ1-5; tentatively, D is TRBD1 (5 bases). The CDR3 sequence is 12 residues long. Germline-derived CDR1 and CDR2 are LNHDA and SQIVND (reference sequence). Trimming pared 8 bases from V and 7 bases from J, leaving 12 bases between. The CDR3 DNA reads TGTGCCAGTGGGGCTTGGGGGCAGCCCCAGCATTTT. Encoded protein: CASGAWGQPQHF.

The chain recombines TRBV29-1 with TRBJ2-5; TRBD1 aligns across 10 bases. The CDR3 consists of 13 residues. Trimming took 7 bases from V and 2 from J; bases not matched to a gene: 4. Germline assignment: CDR1 SQVTM and CDR2 ANQGSEA. The DNA for the CDR3 is TGCAGCGCTAGGGGACAGGGGCAAGAGACCCAGTACTTC. Its translation is CSARGQGQETQYF.

This clone turned up a few times. V usage is TRBV7-2 and J usage is TRBJ2-7, with D unresolved. Trimming stripped 2 bases from V and 2 bases from J, with 10 bases between. The V gene's germline CDR1 is SGHTA and CDR2 FQGNSA. CDR3 length: 14 residues. The CDR3 here is CASSLSPTAYEQYF. In nucleotides, the CDR3 is TGTGCCAGCAGCTTATCTCCGACGGCCTACGAGCAGTACTTC.

This chain connects TRBV28 to TRBJ2-1; 13 nucleotides align to TRBD2. Germline-derived CDR1 and CDR2 are MDHEN and SYDVKM. The CDR3 loop spans 18 amino acids. The trim removed 5 bases at V and 2 bases at J, leaving 9 bases unmatched. In DNA form, the CDR3 reads TGTGCCAGCAGTCCCGGGACTAGCGGGATTTTCGCCTACAATGAGCAGTTCTTC. Amino acids: CASSPGTSGIFAYNEQFF.

This chain links TRBV2 with TRBJ2-7; 13 bases are a match to TRBD2. The J segment lost 2 bases and the V segment lost 6 bases, leaving 1 base of the junction unmatched. In germline, CDR1 is SNHLY, CDR2 FYNNEI. There are 14 residues in the CDR3. The chain's CDR3 is CASRGLAGTYEQYF. In nucleotides, the CDR3 is TGTGCCAGCAGGGGACTAGCGGGAACCTACGAGCAGTACTTC.

V gene TRBV30 combines with J gene TRBJ1-2; D perhaps matches TRBD1 (5 bases). CDR1 is GTSNPN, CDR2 SVGIG, per germline (reference sequence). The CDR3 is 13 residues long. Trimming left V 0 bases short and J 5 bases short, with 10 bases between. The CDR3, as DNA: TGTGCCTGGAGTGTAACGGAGGGGTATGGCTACACCTTC. Protein: CAWSVTEGYGYTF. The complete variable domain, with remaining parts taken from reference TRBV30 and TRBJ1-2, reads SQTIHQWPATLVQPVGSPLSLECTVEGTSNPNLYWYRQAAGRGLQLLFYSVGIGQISSEVPQNLSASRPQDRQFILSSKKLLLSDSGFYLCAWSVTEGYGYTFGSGTRLTVV.

As regards this clone: The same CDR3 arises from other DNA sequences in this sample as well. V usage is TRBV13 and J usage is TRBJ2-1; a weak D match, TRBD2 (5 bases). The CDR3 length is 15 residues. V was clipped by 3 bases and J by 3 bases, with 12 bases between them. The germline gives CDR1 PRHDT, CDR2 FYEKMQ (reference sequence). CDR3 sequence: CASSFAADNYNEQFF. DNA for the CDR3: TGTGCCAGCAGCTTTGCAGCGGATAACTACAATGAGCAGTTCTTC.

CDR3 coding DNA: TGTGCCAGCAGACTACTTGGACTAGCGGGAGGTACCGGGGAGCTGTTTTTT. This codes for CASRLLGLAGGTGELFF. The gene calls are TRBV13 and TRBJ2-2; 14 bases agree with TRBD2. Per germline, CDR1 PRHDT and CDR2 FYEKMQ (reference sequence). The CDR3 sequence is 17 residues long. The ends lost 6 bases at V and 5 bases at J; junction bases unmatched: 8.